The T cell receptor (beta chain) under discussion was sequenced for a study of vaccination and CD4 T cells after COVID-19. Broader study findings: Researchers report that 304 of 307 vaccine-specific clones in convalescent patients proved spike mono-reactive.

This CDR3 is built from 11 residues. Trimming pared 5 bases from V and 12 bases from J, leaving 13 bases between. At the Johns Hopkins FTIC core, DNA taken from cultured CD4+ T cells was sequenced by way of the Oncomine TCR Beta short-read assay. TCRdb called the PCR reads again in MiXCR, with one record for every CDR3 protein. The sample contains over 11,000 distinct CDR3 sequences, about three fifths of which appear only once. About this clonotype itself: The antigen is not known.

Regarding treatment: approximately 11-day PBMC culture with coronavirus spike peptide pools or control peptides (ViraFEST assay). Sequencing was done on a sample of CD4+ T cells from blood, cultured in vitro. The sequence came from a human donor who had recovered from COVID-19. V is TRBV12-3 or TRBV12-4 and J is TRBJ1-2; D call uncertain. The DNA of the CDR3 is TGTGCCAGCAGTCAGCGAGGGTCCCACACCTTC. Encoded protein: CASSQRGSHTF.